These T cell receptor beta chains were read from a single sample in a study of shared clonotypes between healthy human individuals. Sequenced by immunoSEQ multiplex PCR; TCRdb stores in-frame clones only, minus some. The table has about 680,000 clones, about 74% seen once. Sequencing input: memory CD4+ T cells sorted from blood. The receptors originated from a woman aged 25 to 39 in good health. CDR3s include the opening cysteine and the closing phenylalanine or tryptophan. The D gene is left open where the match is weak. Clone size is shown for a subset of rows, as once, few, many or a class of expanded clone.

cdr3_aa cdr3_nt j_call clone_size v_call d_call
CASSYEQAGYGYTF TGTGCCAGCAGTTACGAACAGGCAGGCTATGGCTACACCTTC TRBJ1-2 NA TRBV6-5 NA
CASTWTATYGYTF TGTGCCAGTACCTGGACAGCGACGTATGGCTACACCTTC TRBJ1-2 NA TRBV19 NA
CASSQGLAVTITEAFF TGTGCCAGCAGCCAAGGATTAGCGGTAACTATAACTGAAGCTTTCTTT TRBJ1-1 NA TRBV14 NA
CASSVGASYNEQFF TGTGCCAGCAGCGTAGGGGCTTCCTACAATGAGCAGTTCTTC TRBJ2-1 NA TRBV9 NA
CASGRGAAYEQYF TGTGCCAGCGGCCGGGGGGCAGCTTACGAGCAGTACTTC TRBJ2-7 NA TRBV27 NA
CAISGEGTITEAFF TGTGCCATCAGTGGGGAGGGTACGATCACTGAAGCTTTCTTT TRBJ1-1 few TRBV10-3 NA
CASSDRVAGSYEQYF TGTGCCAGCAGTGATAGGGTAGCGGGATCCTACGAGCAGTACTTC TRBJ2-7 NA TRBV2 TRBD2
CASSDGERGEETQYF TGTGCCAGCAGTGACGGTGAGCGGGGTGAAGAGACCCAGTACTTC TRBJ2-5 NA TRBV25-1 TRBD2
CASSLDGSGTGFHEQYF TGTGCCAGCAGCTTAGATGGATCCGGGACAGGGTTTCACGAGCAGTACTTC TRBJ2-7 NA TRBV7-9 TRBD1
CASSYTSTGGYEQYF TGTGCCAGCAGTTACACCTCGACAGGCGGCTACGAGCAGTACTTC TRBJ2-7 once TRBV6-5 NA
CASSEYRDGSSYNEQFF TGTGCCAGCAGTGAATATAGGGACGGCAGCTCCTACAATGAGCAGTTCTTC TRBJ2-1 few TRBV25-1 NA
CASSFPPMNTEAFF TGTGCCAGCAGCTTCCCACCCATGAACACTGAAGCTTTCTTT TRBJ1-1 NA TRBV5-6 NA
CATSRDGGRGTDTQYF TGTGCCACCAGCAGAGACGGGGGGCGGGGCACAGATACGCAGTATTTT TRBJ2-3 NA TRBV15 NA
CARRRGTSSQTQYF TGTGCCAGACGCCGGGGGACTAGCTCCCAGACCCAGTACTTC TRBJ2-5 NA TRBV2 TRBD2
CASSLGTGGARSNQPQHF TGTGCCAGCAGTCTGGGGACAGGGGGCGCGAGGAGCAATCAGCCCCAGCATTTT TRBJ1-5 NA TRBV28 TRBD1
CASSENKNAKNIQYF TGTGCCAGCAGTGAGAATAAGAACGCCAAAAACATTCAGTACTTC TRBJ2-4 NA TRBV2 NA
CATSREGTGGARTEAFF TGTGCCACCAGCAGAGAAGGGACAGGGGGCGCGAGGACTGAAGCTTTCTTT TRBJ1-1 few TRBV15 TRBD1
CASSQAPTGWETQYF TGTGCCAGCAGTCAAGCACCGACAGGGTGGGAGACCCAGTACTTC TRBJ2-5 NA TRBV27 TRBD1